This T cell receptor (beta chain) was observed in a study of glioma-infiltrating T cells after dendritic cell vaccination. Study-wide context: Treatment, given 2003 to 2012, was autologous tumor lysate-pulsed dendritic cell vaccination. At biweekly intervals, patients got three intradermal dendritic cell vaccine injections.

Patients had residual fresh-frozen tumor tissue and more than two years of survival data. V shed 0 bases, J shed 4 bases, and the junction held 10 bases outside the gene matches. Germline V gene data show CDR1 as WNHNN and CDR2 as SYGVQD (reference sequence). CDR3 length: 17 amino acids. Here immunoSEQ multiplex PCR was the method, and the copy in TCRdb shows in-frame clones only, minus some. The table lists about 95,000 clones, around 85% of them singletons, with 2.5% to 3.5% in the top ten. This sequence joins TRBV10-1 and TRBJ1-1; 8 positions agree with TRBD1. The source is a human donor with glioblastoma. The specimen comprised blood, sampled before dendritic cell vaccination. CDR3 coding DNA: TGCGCCAGCAGTGAGTCGACAGGGGCTCTCGTTAGCACTGAAGCTTTCTTT. It codes for CASSESTGALVSTEAFF.